The source of this T cell receptor (beta chain) is a study of cytomegalovirus exposure and HLA in healthy donors. Primers for the PCR totalled 60 Vbeta and 13 Jbeta. Here immunoSEQ multiplex PCR was the method, and the copy in TCRdb shows in-frame clones only, minus some. The sample includes more than 100,000 clones, over 70% of them seen just once. Findings and limits, study-wide: Three chains linked to CMV were shown in vitro to be specific for CMV antigens.

This CDR3 spans 14 amino acids. With 6 bases removed from V and 2 bases from J, the gap between germline ends came to 10 bases. Germline assignment: CDR1 SNHLY and CDR2 FYNNEI. Comments on this clone: Its matching antigen is unknown.

The chain uses TRBV2 and TRBJ2-2, with no clear D. This clonotype originated in a woman aged 40 to 55 in good health and CMV-seronegative. Sequenced input: PBMCs. The CDR3 loop reads CASRETVNTGELFF. CDR3 DNA sequence: TGTGCCAGCAGGGAAACAGTAAACACCGGGGAGCTGTTTTTT.